This TCR beta chain was obtained from a study of shared clonotypes between healthy human individuals. Using immunoSEQ multiplex PCR, the repertoire was profiled, and TCRdb retains in-frame clones only, with some absent. Of about 2 million clones listed, less than 95% were seen once; the top ten hold 0.9% to 1.4%. Per the germline V gene, CDR1 is MNHEY and CDR2 is SMNVEV (reference sequence). The CDR3 totals 15 residues. V lost 3 bases and J lost 2, with 14 bases in between. Positive CCR7 selection of CD45RO-negative cells yielded the naive CD8 cells, and terminally differentiated effector memory CD45RA+ cells were excluded.

The TCR originated in a man aged 18-30 years in good health. V and J are TRBV27 and TRBJ2-7; no definite D call. The specimen was naive CD8+ T cells sorted from blood. CDR3 in amino acids: CASSLSAMITYEQYF. The CDR3 DNA follows: TGTGCCAGCAGTTTGAGCGCGATGATTACCTACGAGCAGTACTTC.